Listed here is a single TCR beta chain. The immunoSEQ assay was v3. TCRdb's copy holds only in-frame clones and misses some; the assay was immunoSEQ multiplex PCR. The sample has tens of thousands of clones, roughly 85% seen once. The time point: pre-treatment sample, taken before nivolumab and TIL therapy. The sample comes from a study of TIL therapy for anti-PD-1-resistant metastatic lung cancer. The germline V gene encodes CDR1 SQVTM and CDR2 ANQGSEA. This CDR3 contains 11 residues. Trimming took 4 bases from V and 4 from J, leaving 7 bases between them. The sequences come from blood, collected at baseline. This clonotype was sampled from an older man with non-small cell lung cancer. The chain has TRBV29-1 and TRBJ1-2; D uncertain. CDR3: CSVGTVYGYTF. CDR3 sequence (DNA): TGCAGCGTTGGCACAGTCTATGGCTACACCTTC.